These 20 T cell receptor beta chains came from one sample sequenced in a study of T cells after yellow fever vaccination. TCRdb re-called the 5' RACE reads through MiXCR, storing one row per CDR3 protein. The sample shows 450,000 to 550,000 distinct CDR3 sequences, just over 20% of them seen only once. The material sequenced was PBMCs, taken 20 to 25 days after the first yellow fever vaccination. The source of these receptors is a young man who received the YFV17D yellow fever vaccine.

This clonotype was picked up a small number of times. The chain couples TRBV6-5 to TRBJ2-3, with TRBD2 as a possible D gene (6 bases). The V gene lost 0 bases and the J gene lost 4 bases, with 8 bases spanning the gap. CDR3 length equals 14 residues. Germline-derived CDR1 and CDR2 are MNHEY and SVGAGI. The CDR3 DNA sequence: TGTGCCAGCAGTTACTCGAGGAGGGCAGATACGCAGTATTTT. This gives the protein CASSYSRRADTQYF.

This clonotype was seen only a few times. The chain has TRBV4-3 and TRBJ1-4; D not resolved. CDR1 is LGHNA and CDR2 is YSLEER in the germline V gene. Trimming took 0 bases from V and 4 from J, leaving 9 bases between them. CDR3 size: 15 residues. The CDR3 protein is CASSQDGKGNEKLFF. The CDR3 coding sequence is TGCGCCAGCAGCCAAGATGGCAAGGGTAATGAAAAACTGTTTTTT.

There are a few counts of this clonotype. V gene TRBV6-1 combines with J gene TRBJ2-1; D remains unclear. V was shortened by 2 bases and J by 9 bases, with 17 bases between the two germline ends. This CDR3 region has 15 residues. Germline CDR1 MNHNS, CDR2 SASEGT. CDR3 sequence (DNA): TGTGCCAGCAGTGAACTGGCCTTGGATGCGGCTGAGCAGTTCTTC. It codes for CASSELALDAAEQFF.

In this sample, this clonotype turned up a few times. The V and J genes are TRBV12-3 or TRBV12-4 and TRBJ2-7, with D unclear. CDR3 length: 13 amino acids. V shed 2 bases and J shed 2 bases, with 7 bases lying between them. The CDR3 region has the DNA TGTGCCAGCAGTTTATACCGGGCCTACGAGCAGTACTTC. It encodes CASSLYRAYEQYF.

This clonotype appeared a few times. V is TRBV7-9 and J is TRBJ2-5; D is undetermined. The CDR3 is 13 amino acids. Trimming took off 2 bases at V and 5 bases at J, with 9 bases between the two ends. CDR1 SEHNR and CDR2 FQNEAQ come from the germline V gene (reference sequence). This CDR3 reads CASSLFVGETQYF. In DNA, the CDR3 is TGTGCCAGCAGCTTATTCGTTGGGGAGACCCAGTACTTC.

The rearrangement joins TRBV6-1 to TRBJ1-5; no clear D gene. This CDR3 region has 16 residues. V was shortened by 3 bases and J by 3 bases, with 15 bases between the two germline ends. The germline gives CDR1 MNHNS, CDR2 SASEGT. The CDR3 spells CASSDQHRVPNQPQHF. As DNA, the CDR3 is TGTGCCAGCAGTGACCAACACCGGGTCCCCAATCAGCCCCAGCATTTT.

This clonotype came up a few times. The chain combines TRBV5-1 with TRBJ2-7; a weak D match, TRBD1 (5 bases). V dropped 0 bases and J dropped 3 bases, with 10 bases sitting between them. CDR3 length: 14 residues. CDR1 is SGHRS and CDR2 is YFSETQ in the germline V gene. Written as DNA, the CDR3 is TGCGCCAGCAGCTTGGAGGGGAAGGACTACGAGCAGTACTTC. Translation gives CASSLEGKDYEQYF.

The CDR3 is CSVVAGQYTEAFF. The CDR3 DNA is TGCAGCGTTGTCGCCGGACAGTACACTGAAGCTTTCTTT. V is TRBV29-1 and J is TRBJ1-1; tentative D call: TRBD1 (6 bases). The germline CDR1 and CDR2 sequences are SQVTM and ANQGSEA. The CDR3 sequence is 13 residues long. Between the trimmed V and J ends, which lost 4 bases and 3 bases, there was a span of 12 bases.

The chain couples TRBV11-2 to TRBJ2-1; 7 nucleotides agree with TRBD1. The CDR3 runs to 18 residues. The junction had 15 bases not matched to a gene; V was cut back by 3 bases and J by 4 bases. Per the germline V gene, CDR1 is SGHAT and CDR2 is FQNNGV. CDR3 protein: CASSFEAPGTEIYNEQFF. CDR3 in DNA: TGTGCCAGCAGCTTCGAAGCCCCCGGGACAGAAATATACAATGAGCAGTTCTTC.

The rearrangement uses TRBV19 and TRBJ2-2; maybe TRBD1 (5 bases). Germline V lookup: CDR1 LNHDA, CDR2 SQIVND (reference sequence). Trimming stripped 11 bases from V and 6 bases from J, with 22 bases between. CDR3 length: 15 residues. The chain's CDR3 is CAASKGNRPAGELFF. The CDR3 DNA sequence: TGTGCCGCCTCCAAGGGGAACAGACCAGCCGGGGAGCTGTTTTTT.

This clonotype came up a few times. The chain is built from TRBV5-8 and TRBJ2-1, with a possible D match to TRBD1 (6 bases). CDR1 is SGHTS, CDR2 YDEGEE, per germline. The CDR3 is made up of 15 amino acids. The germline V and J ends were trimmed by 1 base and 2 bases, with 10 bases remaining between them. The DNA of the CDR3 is TGTGCCAGCAGCTTGAATGGACAGCCCTACAATGAGCAGTTCTTC. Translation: CASSLNGQPYNEQFF. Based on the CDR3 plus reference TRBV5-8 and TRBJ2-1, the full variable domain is EAGVTQSPTHLIKTRGQQATLRCSPISGHTSVYWYQQALGLGLQFLLWYDEGEERNRGNFPPRFSGRQFPNYSSELNVNALELEDSALYLCASSLNGQPYNEQFFGPGTRLTVL.

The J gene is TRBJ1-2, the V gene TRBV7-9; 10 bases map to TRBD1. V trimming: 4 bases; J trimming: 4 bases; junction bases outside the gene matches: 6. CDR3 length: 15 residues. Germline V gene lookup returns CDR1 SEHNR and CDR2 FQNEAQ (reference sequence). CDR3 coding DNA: TGTGCCAGCAGCTCCAGAAGGGACAGGGGCTATGGCTACACCTTC. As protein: CASSSRRDRGYGYTF.

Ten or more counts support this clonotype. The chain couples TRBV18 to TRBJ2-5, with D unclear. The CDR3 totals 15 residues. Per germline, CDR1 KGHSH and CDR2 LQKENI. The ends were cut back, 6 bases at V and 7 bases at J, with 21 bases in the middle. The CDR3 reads CASSLDPGRTGTQYF. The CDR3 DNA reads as TGTGCCAGCTCCCTAGACCCGGGCCGTACCGGGACCCAGTACTTC.

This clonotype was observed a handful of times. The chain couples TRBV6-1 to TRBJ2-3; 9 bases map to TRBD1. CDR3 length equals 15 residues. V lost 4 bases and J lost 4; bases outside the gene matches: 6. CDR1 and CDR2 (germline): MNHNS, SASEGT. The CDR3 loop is CASSVGTGYADTQYF. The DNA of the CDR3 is TGTGCCAGCAGTGTTGGGACAGGGTATGCAGATACGCAGTATTTT.

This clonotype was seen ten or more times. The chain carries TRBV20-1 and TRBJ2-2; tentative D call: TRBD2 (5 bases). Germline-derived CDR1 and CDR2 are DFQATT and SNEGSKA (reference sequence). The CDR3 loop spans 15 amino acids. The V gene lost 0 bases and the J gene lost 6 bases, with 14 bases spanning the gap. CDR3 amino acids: CSARDPSGKAGELFF. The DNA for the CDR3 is TGCAGTGCTAGAGATCCGTCCGGGAAGGCCGGGGAGCTGTTTTTT.

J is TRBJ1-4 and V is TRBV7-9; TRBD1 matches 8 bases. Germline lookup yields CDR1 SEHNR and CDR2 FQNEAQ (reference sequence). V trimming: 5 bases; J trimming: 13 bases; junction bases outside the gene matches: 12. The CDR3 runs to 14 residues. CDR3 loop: CASSQGQGARGLFF. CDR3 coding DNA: TGTGCCAGCAGCCAAGGGCAGGGGGCGCGTGGACTGTTTTTT.

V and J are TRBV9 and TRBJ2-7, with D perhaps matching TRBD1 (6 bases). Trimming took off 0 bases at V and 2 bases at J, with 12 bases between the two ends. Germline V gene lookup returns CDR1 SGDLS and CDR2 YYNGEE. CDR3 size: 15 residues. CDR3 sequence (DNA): TGTGCCAGCAGCGTAGAATCAGGGGAGACCTACGAGCAGTACTTC. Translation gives CASSVESGETYEQYF. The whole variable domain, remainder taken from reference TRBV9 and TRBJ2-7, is DSGVTQTPKHLITATGQRVTLRCSPRSGDLSVYWYQQSLDQGLQFLIQYYNGEERAKGNILERFSAQQFPDLHSELNLSSLELGDSALYFCASSVESGETYEQYFGPGTRLTVT.

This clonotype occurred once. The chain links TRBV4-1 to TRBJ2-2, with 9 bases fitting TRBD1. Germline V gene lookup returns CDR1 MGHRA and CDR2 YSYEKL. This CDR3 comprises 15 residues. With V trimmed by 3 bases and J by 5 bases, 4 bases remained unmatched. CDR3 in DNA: TGCGCCAGCAGCCAGTGGACAGGGGAAACCGGGGAGCTGTTTTTT. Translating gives CASSQWTGETGELFF.

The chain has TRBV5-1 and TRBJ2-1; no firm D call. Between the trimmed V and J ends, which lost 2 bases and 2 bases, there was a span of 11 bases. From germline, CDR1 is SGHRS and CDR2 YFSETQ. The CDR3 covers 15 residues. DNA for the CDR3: TGCGCCAGCAGCTTCAGGCCAACTGCCTACAATGAGCAGTTCTTC. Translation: CASSFRPTAYNEQFF.

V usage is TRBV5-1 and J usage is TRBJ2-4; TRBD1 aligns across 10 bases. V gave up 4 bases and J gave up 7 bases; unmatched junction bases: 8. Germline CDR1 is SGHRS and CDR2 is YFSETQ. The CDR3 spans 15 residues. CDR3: CASSPTTGGENIQYF. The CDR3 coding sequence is TGCGCCAGCAGCCCCACGACAGGGGGCGAGAACATTCAGTACTTC.